The 17 T cell receptor beta chains below come from one sample, sequenced in a study of OX40 agonist ivuxolimab in advanced cancers. This table comes from immunoSEQ multiplex PCR, and its TCRdb copy is limited to in-frame clones, with some not included. The sample carries about 55,000 clones, about four fifths recorded once. The starting material was CD4+ or CD8+ T cells sorted from blood, obtained in a trial of the OX40 agonist ivuxolimab. All receptors derive from an adult with an advanced solid tumor such as melanoma, head and neck, liver or kidney cancer.

DNA of the CDR3: TGTGCCAGCAGCTTGGATTCCGGATCCTACAATGAGCAGTTCTTC. Translation: CASSLDSGSYNEQFF. This chain joins TRBV5-4 and TRBJ2-1; D unresolved. V shed 0 bases and J shed 1 base, with 8 bases lying between them. Germline V CDR1 and CDR2: SGHNT, YYREEE (reference sequence). This CDR3 is built from 15 residues.

The table lists this clone with a count of one. The chain joins TRBV7-2 to TRBJ2-3; tentative D call: TRBD1 (5 bases). V lost 1 base, J lost 4 bases, and 12 bases lay in between. CDR1 SGHTA and CDR2 FQGNSA come from the germline V gene. This CDR3 spans 15 amino acids. CDR3 in DNA: TGTGCCAGCAGCTTAGAGGGGCGCTGGGCAGATACGCAGTATTTT. Translated, it gives CASSLEGRWADTQYF.

The chain couples TRBV29-1 to TRBJ2-1; no definite D call. Deletions cut 4 bases from V and 5 bases from J, with 12 bases between. This CDR3 is 13 amino acids long. Germline V gives CDR1 SQVTM, CDR2 ANQGSEA. DNA for the CDR3: TGCAGCGTTGGGAGCGTCCCCCACAATGAGCAGTTCTTC. Residues: CSVGSVPHNEQFF.

The rearrangement uses TRBV7-3 and TRBJ2-7; tentative D call: TRBD2 (5 bases). The germline V gene has CDR1 SGHTA and CDR2 FQGTGA. The CDR3 sequence is 13 residues long. V was cut by 4 bases and J by 6 bases, with 13 bases left in between. CDR3 nucleotide sequence: TGTGCCAGCAGCTCACTCCGGGAAAGCGAGCAGTACTTC. Amino acid sequence: CASSSLRESEQYF.

This clone was seen just once. The CDR3 coding sequence is TGTGCCAGCAGTTCCGGACTAGCGGGAGGACAAGAGACCCAGTACTTC. It specifies CASSSGLAGGQETQYF. The V gene is TRBV27, the J gene TRBJ2-5; 14 bases map to TRBD2. J lost 2 bases, V lost 4 bases, and 3 bases had no gene match. In germline, CDR1 is MNHEY, CDR2 SMNVEV (reference sequence). The CDR3 consists of 16 residues.

The rearrangement uses TRBV19 and TRBJ2-7; tentative D call: TRBD1 (6 bases). The CDR3 extends over 15 amino acids. Trimming left V 1 base short and J 1 base short, with 11 bases between. The germline V gene has CDR1 LNHDA and CDR2 SQIVND (reference sequence). Here the CDR3 reads CASSIVGASSYEQYF. The CDR3 DNA reads as TGTGCCAGTAGTATAGTGGGGGCAAGTTCCTACGAGCAGTACTTC.

This clone has only a few counts. The chain couples TRBV6-1 to TRBJ1-2; 7 bases are a match to TRBD1. CDR1 and CDR2 (germline): MNHNS, SASEGT. The CDR3 spans 14 residues. V was clipped by 9 bases and J by 4 bases; unmatched bases: 11. The CDR3 reads CASYPGQRIYGYTF. The CDR3, as DNA: TGTGCCAGTTACCCGGGACAGAGGATCTATGGCTACACCTTC.

The V call is TRBV7-9, the J call TRBJ1-4; D perhaps matches TRBD1 (6 bases). The CDR3 is 16 amino acids. In germline, CDR1 is SEHNR, CDR2 FQNEAQ (reference sequence). Trimming pared 4 bases from V and 2 bases from J, leaving 14 bases between. This CDR3 is CASSWGPGETNEKLFF. The CDR3 DNA follows: TGTGCCAGCAGCTGGGGGCCGGGGGAGACTAATGAAAAACTGTTTTTT.

There are a few counts of this clone. The V call is TRBV12-5, the J call TRBJ1-1; D gene unclear. Germline loops: CDR1 LGHNT, CDR2 FRNRAP. The V end was cut by 2 bases, the J end by 4 bases, with 11 bases between. The CDR3 consists of 14 residues. The CDR3 nucleotides are TGTGCTAGTGGTTTGCCTCCAGGAGGCACTGAAGCTTTCTTT. Amino acids: CASGLPPGGTEAFF.

V and J are TRBV10-3 and TRBJ2-3; D gene uncertain. Germline V gene data show CDR1 as ENHRY and CDR2 as SYGVKD. The CDR3 covers 14 residues. V lost 0 bases to trimming and J lost 5 bases, with 9 bases between them. CDR3 residues: CAISESSAIDTQYF. The CDR3 nucleotides are TGTGCCATCAGTGAGTCTTCTGCAATAGATACGCAGTATTTT.

The V and J genes are TRBV14 and TRBJ2-2, with TRBD1 matching 8 bases. Germline V lookup: CDR1 SGHDN, CDR2 FVKESK. V lost 5 bases and J lost 5; bases outside the gene matches: 7. CDR3 size: 15 residues. As DNA, the CDR3 is TGTGCCAGCAGCGCCAAACAGGGGGGAACCGGGGAGCTGTTTTTT. Its translation: CASSAKQGGTGELFF.

The V and J genes are TRBV5-4 and TRBJ2-1, with a weak D call TRBD2 (6 bases). Germline CDR1 and CDR2: SGHNT and YYREEE (reference sequence). V lost 2 bases and J lost 5, with 14 bases in between. The CDR3 covers 15 residues. The CDR3 DNA reads TGTGCCAGCAGCTTAGGCGGCCGGGGGAACAATGAGCAGTTCTTC. It specifies CASSLGGRGNNEQFF.

This clone has a single count. This chain joins TRBV6-9 and TRBJ1-2, with a possible D match to TRBD1 (5 bases). V was pared by 3 bases and J by 9 bases, with 14 bases between. This CDR3 is 13 amino acids long. Looked up from germline, CDR1 is MNHGY and CDR2 is SVAAGI. Here the CDR3 reads CASSYSQAGRYTF. The CDR3 DNA follows: TGTGCCAGCAGTTACTCCCAGGCAGGGCGCTACACCTTC.

This chain connects TRBV2 to TRBJ1-3, with TRBD1 matching 12 bases. The CDR3 extends over 17 amino acids. J was trimmed by 4 bases and V by 7 bases; bases with no gene match: 11. The germline V gene has CDR1 SNHLY and CDR2 FYNNEI. The CDR3 coding sequence is TGTGCCAGCACCGGGACAGGGGGCGTAATCTCCGGAAACACCATATATTTT. Residues: CASTGTGGVISGNTIYF.

This clone came up a few times. The genes are TRBV6-5 and TRBJ2-5; tentative D call: TRBD2 (6 bases). V was shortened by 5 bases and J by 6 bases, with 16 bases between the two germline ends. CDR3 length: 14 amino acids. From germline, CDR1 is MNHEY and CDR2 SVGAGI. The CDR3 region is CASSPTGSQQTQYF. The CDR3 nucleotides are TGTGCCAGCAGTCCAACCGGGAGTCAACAGACCCAGTACTTC.

The CDR3 loop reads CASSSRDPSSYEQYF. The CDR3 region has the DNA TGTGCCAGCAGCTCCAGGGACCCTAGTTCCTACGAGCAGTACTTC. The chain has TRBV11-2 and TRBJ2-7, with D perhaps being TRBD1 or TRBD2 (5 bases each). Deletions cut 4 bases from V and 1 base from J, with 14 bases between. CDR1 and CDR2 (germline): SGHAT, FQNNGV. The CDR3 contains 15 residues.

The chain's CDR3 is CASSQQTGYYEQYF. The CDR3 nucleotides are TGTGCCAGCAGCCAACAGACAGGGTACTACGAGCAGTACTTC. The genes are TRBV7-2 and TRBJ2-7; 7 bases line up with TRBD1. Per the germline V gene, CDR1 is SGHTA and CDR2 is FQGNSA. V lost 5 bases to trimming and J lost 3 bases; unmatched junction nucleotides: 7. This CDR3 region has 14 residues.